This T cell receptor (beta chain) came from a study of regulatory T cells in long-lasting Graves disease. V lost 6 bases and J 2 bases, leaving 23 bases between the germline ends. The germline V gene encodes CDR1 LNHDA and CDR2 SQIVND (reference sequence). The CDR3 runs to 17 residues. Arm-PCR of CDR3 regions and iRepertoire HTBI primers were the basis on which TCR beta libraries were built. TCRdb reanalysed the multiplex PCR reads using MiXCR and keeps one entry per CDR3 protein. This sample has roughly 260,000 distinct CDR3 sequences, with under 20% found just once. Time point of the sample: newly diagnosed GD, antithyroid drugs for less than 3 months. Researchers made the TCR library from RNA that was extracted from PBMCs. Study-wide findings and caveats: Persistent Graves' disease cases displayed lower TCR diversity than newly diagnosed ones.

This clonotype was detected ten times or more. No antigen is known for it. The same specimen was also included in a second study, on T cells in Graves' hyperthyroidism and ophthalmopathy. That work contributes: Most clonotypes expanded in the thyroid (above 0.001) were also present in blood.

The sequencing here drew on peripheral blood mononuclear cells (PBMCs), taken at new diagnosis, from a patient treated with antithyroid drugs. The TCR originated in a woman aged 25 to 45 with Graves disease. V and J are TRBV19 and TRBJ2-7; D may be TRBD1 (6 bases). CDR3 sequence: CASSSISRGLGPYEQYF. The CDR3 nucleotides read TGTGCCAGTAGCTCCATATCCAGGGGCTTGGGACCCTACGAGCAGTACTTC.